This TCR beta chain emerged from a study of T-cell memory formation after mild COVID-19 (dated by TCRdb to the early 2020s). At the level of the whole study: Most TCR sequence clusters were specific to one of the two donors. Longitudinal TCRalpha and TCRbeta repertoire sequencing tracked T-cell clones expanding and contracting after mild COVID-19 in a couple of donors. The cohort was made up of two young adult volunteers, one female and one male, who were previously healthy.

As encoded in the germline V gene, CDR1 is MGHDK while CDR2 is SYGVNS. There are 14 amino acids in the CDR3, from cysteine to phenylalanine inclusive. Only the CDR3 part of the read is kept: 42 bases, read in frame from the first base. Between the V and J ends, shortened by 1 base and 4 bases respectively, the junction contains 8 bases. General findings and caveats noted by the study authors: Only a couple of mild cases were covered by the study, and larger cohorts that include severe cases with pre-infection samples were considered necessary. Some responding clones were detected in pre-infection memory, suggesting pre-existing cross-reactive memory T cells joined the SARS-CoV-2 response. From day 15 to 85, contracting clones showed balanced CD4/CD8 phenotypes, whereas a second wave of clones that expanded from day 15 to 37 leaned towards CD4+. SARS-CoV-2 specificity of the second-wave clones peaking on day 37 was not confirmed. Contracting CD4+ clones turned up mainly in the CM and EM memory subsets, whereas EMRA was where CD8+ clones were enriched.

Of note for this clonotype: The specificity of this receptor is unknown. Per-base qualities were not stored, and no clone one base away is much larger.

The sample was run on an Illumina NovaSeq 6000. Using 5'RACE with constant-segment primers, TCRalpha and TCRbeta cDNA libraries were constructed, with sample barcodes and unique molecular identifiers added in the process. Trizol reagent was used to extract RNA from every sample. The libraries were amplified in two PCR steps, and the second step added a second sample barcode and Illumina TruSeq adapters. Sequencing of libraries was performed on an Illumina NovaSeq with 2 x 150 bp paired-end reads. The published analysis was carried out like this. Demultiplexing of reads and collapsing into UMI-guided consensus sequences were performed with migec v1.2.7. With mixcr v2.1.11, UMI consensuses were aligned to TRA and TRB V and J templates and assembled into clonotypes. Expanded or contracted clonotypes were those called significant by both edgeR and NoisET, with noise models trained on biological replicates. For edgeR calls, a false discovery rate-adjusted p below 0.01 and a log2 fold-change threshold of 1 were applied. As an exploratory analysis of dynamics, max-normalized trajectories of the 1000 most abundant clonotypes were examined with PCA combined with hierarchical clustering. Each responding clone was given a CD4 or CD8 phenotype based on the CD4+ and CD8+ repertoires, which had been sequenced separately. The public reads were run again by TCRdb, first through fastp at Q25 and then through MiXCR, and only productive beta chains were kept. Rows merge per CDR3 protein into single entries with the most common DNA and genes. The V and J calls were not made by the authors but by TCRdb's processing. The sample table shows 150,000 or so distinct CDR3 sequences, and roughly 28% are seen once. 12% of the sample is in the top ten clones.

Ficoll-Paque density gradient centrifugation was used to isolate PBMCs. Sequencing used PBMCs or a T cell subset sorted from them (not recorded which). This receptor chain uses TRBV25-1 and TRBJ2-1; a tentative D match to TRBD1 spans 5 bases. The receptor's source is an adult woman who had mild COVID-19 (a few samples of this study predate the infection). The sample titles of this study are shuffled in the database, so cell type and time point are left out; the donor was told from shared clones. The DNA is TGTGCCAGCAGTGAATGGCAGGGATACAATGAGCAGTTCTTC. Its coded protein is CASSEWQGYNEQFF.